The 10 T cell receptor beta chains below come from one sample, sequenced in a study of a mutant IDH1 vaccine in newly diagnosed glioma. Time point defined: baseline, week 1 (first vaccination visit). Treatment indicated: pre-vaccination baseline after standard-of-care therapy. Profiling relied on immunoSEQ multiplex PCR, and the TCRdb table lists in-frame clones only, not all of them. The sample has 90,000 to 100,000 clones, roughly 89% seen once. The material was PBMCs, obtained from a glioma patient treated with radiotherapy, temozolomide or both. These TCRs come from a woman aged 45-65 years with glioma.

The V gene is TRBV6-6, the J gene TRBJ1-3; D might be TRBD1 (5 bases). Germline values: CDR1 MNHNY, CDR2 SVGAGI (reference sequence). There are 15 residues in the CDR3. V was shortened by 6 bases and J by 0 bases, with 12 bases between the two germline ends. The CDR3 DNA is TGTGCCAGCAGACAGACAGCTTTCTCTGGAAACACCATATATTTT. Translated, it gives CASRQTAFSGNTIYF.

The rearrangement joins TRBV27 to TRBJ2-1; D unclear. Trimming took 5 bases from V and 3 from J, leaving 11 bases between them. Germline CDR1 is MNHEY and CDR2 is SMNVEV (reference sequence). The CDR3 consists of 14 residues. CDR3 DNA sequence: TGTGCCAGCAGTCCCTTGCAGTTCTACAATGAGCAGTTCTTC. Translating gives CASSPLQFYNEQFF.

The chain couples TRBV21-1 to TRBJ2-7; TRBD1 is taken as the D call from the table, unchecked against the DNA. TRBV21-1 is a pseudogene locus. The CDR3 extends over 14 amino acids. The CDR3 sequence: CASSKAQSSYEQYF. CDR3 DNA sequence: TGTGCCAGCAGCAAAGCACAGTCCTCCTACGAGCAGTACTTC.

V gene TRBV19 combines with J gene TRBJ1-2, with unresolved D. This CDR3 spans 15 amino acids. The V and J ends lost 1 base and 3 bases respectively, with 12 bases between them. Germline CDR1 is LNHDA and CDR2 is SQIVND (reference sequence). The CDR3 loop is CASSIGRRADYGYTF. The CDR3 coding sequence is TGTGCCAGTAGTATAGGGAGACGGGCCGACTATGGCTACACCTTC.

V usage is TRBV29-1 and J usage is TRBJ1-1; D uncertain. There are 11 residues in the CDR3. Germline V gene sequence: CDR1 SQVTM, CDR2 ANQGSEA. Trimming shortened V by 5 bases and J by 0 bases, and 4 bases separated the two germline ends. The CDR3 coding sequence is TGCAGCGTTCTTATGAACACTGAAGCTTTCTTT. Its translation: CSVLMNTEAFF.

The chain is built from TRBV6-1 and TRBJ2-7; no definite D call. Germline assignment: CDR1 MNHNS and CDR2 SASEGT. CDR3 length: 15 amino acids. The V gene lost 0 bases and the J gene lost 2 bases, with 11 bases spanning the gap. CDR3: CASSEAHTWAYEQYF. CDR3 DNA: TGTGCCAGCAGTGAAGCGCATACTTGGGCCTACGAGCAGTACTTC.

The chain joins TRBV27 to TRBJ1-2; TRBD1 matches 7 bases. Germline-derived CDR1 and CDR2 are MNHEY and SMNVEV (reference sequence). V was pared by 4 bases and J by 7 bases, with 6 bases of the junction left unmatched. This CDR3 is 13 amino acids long. The CDR3 nucleotides are TGTGCCAGCAGTTCGCGACAGGGTGGTGGCTACACCTTC. The encoded protein is CASSSRQGGGYTF.

The genes are TRBV5-8 and TRBJ2-7; 8 bases are shared with TRBD2. The CDR3 has 14 residues. Germline V gene data show CDR1 as SGHTS and CDR2 as YDEGEE. V shed 4 bases, J shed 6 bases, and the junction held 9 bases outside the gene matches. The CDR3 protein is CASSPGGTSREQYF. In DNA, the CDR3 is TGTGCCAGCAGCCCGGGGGGGACCAGCCGCGAGCAGTACTTC.

The chain joins TRBV5-8 to TRBJ2-7, with D possibly TRBD2 on 5 matching bases. Germline loops: CDR1 SGHTS, CDR2 YDEGEE. The V and J ends lost 4 bases and 9 bases respectively, with 8 bases between them. CDR3 length: 10 residues. This CDR3 reads CASSRTGQYF. CDR3 DNA sequence: TGTGCCAGCAGCCGGACTGGGCAGTACTTC.

The V and J genes are TRBV27 and TRBJ2-1; D gene unclear. The CDR3 totals 15 residues. V lost 0 bases, J lost 4 bases, and 10 bases lay in between. Germline-derived CDR1 and CDR2 are MNHEY and SMNVEV (reference sequence). The CDR3: CASSLSGPPYNEQFF. For the CDR3, the DNA is TGTGCCAGCAGTTTATCCGGCCCGCCTTACAATGAGCAGTTCTTC.